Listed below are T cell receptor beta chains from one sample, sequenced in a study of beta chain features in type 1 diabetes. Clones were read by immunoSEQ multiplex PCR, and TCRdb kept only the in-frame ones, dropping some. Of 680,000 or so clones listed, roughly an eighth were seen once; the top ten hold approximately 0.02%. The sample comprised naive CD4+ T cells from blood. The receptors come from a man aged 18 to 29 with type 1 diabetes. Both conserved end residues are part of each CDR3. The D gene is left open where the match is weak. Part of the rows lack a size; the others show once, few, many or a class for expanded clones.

CDR3nt: TGTGCCAGCAGCTTACGTCCTGTAGAGACCCAGTACTTC; CDR3aa: CASSLRPVETQYF; j_gene: TRBJ2-5; abundance: few; v_gene: TRBV5-6; d_gene: NA
CDR3nt: TGTGCCAGCAGTTATTTGGCGGCCGGAACAGATACGCAGTATTTT; CDR3aa: CASSYLAAGTDTQYF; j_gene: TRBJ2-3; abundance: few; v_gene: TRBV6-5; d_gene: NA
CDR3nt: TGTGCCAGCAGCTTAGACGTCGGAACCTACGAGCAGTACTTC; CDR3aa: CASSLDVGTYEQYF; j_gene: TRBJ2-7; abundance: few; v_gene: TRBV7-6; d_gene: NA
CDR3nt: TGTGCCAGCAGCTTAGTGGGGGGGGAGACCCAGTACTTC; CDR3aa: CASSLVGGETQYF; j_gene: TRBJ2-5; abundance: few; v_gene: TRBV7-6; d_gene: TRBD2
CDR3nt: TGTGCCTGGGTAGGACAGGGATTGGAGACCCAGTACTTC; CDR3aa: CAWVGQGLETQYF; j_gene: TRBJ2-5; abundance: NA; v_gene: TRBV30; d_gene: TRBD1
CDR3nt: TGTGCCAGCAGCTTGGTGCAGACTGAAGCTTTCTTT; CDR3aa: CASSLVQTEAFF; j_gene: TRBJ1-1; abundance: NA; v_gene: TRBV5-6; d_gene: NA
CDR3nt: TGTGCAAGTCGCGGTGGACAAGATGACTATGGCTACACCTTC; CDR3aa: CASRGGQDDYGYTF; j_gene: TRBJ1-2; abundance: few; v_gene: TRBV12-2; d_gene: NA
CDR3nt: TGTGCCAGCAACCTTTGGGGGCGGTCTAGCGGCACAGATACGCAGTATTTT; CDR3aa: CASNLWGRSSGTDTQYF; j_gene: TRBJ2-3; abundance: NA; v_gene: TRBV7-6; d_gene: NA
CDR3nt: TGCGCCAGCAGCTTGGGGAGGACAGCAGATACGCAGTATTTT; CDR3aa: CASSLGRTADTQYF; j_gene: TRBJ2-3; abundance: NA; v_gene: TRBV5-1; d_gene: NA
CDR3nt: TGTGCCAGCTCACCGGACAGGGACACTGAAGCTTTCTTT; CDR3aa: CASSPDRDTEAFF; j_gene: TRBJ1-1; abundance: NA; v_gene: TRBV18; d_gene: TRBD1
CDR3nt: TGTGCCTGGAGTAAGATGTTCGGGGACCCTGTGGGCTATGGCTACACCTTC; CDR3aa: CAWSKMFGDPVGYGYTF; j_gene: TRBJ1-2; abundance: few; v_gene: TRBV30; d_gene: NA
CDR3nt: TGCGCCAGCAGCTCCCTAGCGGGGGGCCGAGCTAGCACAGATACGCAGTATTTT; CDR3aa: CASSSLAGGRASTDTQYF; j_gene: TRBJ2-3; abundance: few; v_gene: TRBV5-1; d_gene: TRBD2
CDR3nt: TGTGCCAGCAGCAGGACAGTAACGAACACCGGGGAGCTGTTTTTT; CDR3aa: CASSRTVTNTGELFF; j_gene: TRBJ2-2; abundance: few; v_gene: TRBV5-6; d_gene: NA
CDR3nt: TGCAGCGTTGAAGATCTTTTGCGCGCTGAAGCTTTCTTT; CDR3aa: CSVEDLLRAEAFF; j_gene: TRBJ1-1; abundance: NA; v_gene: TRBV29-1; d_gene: NA
CDR3nt: TGCAGTGCTAGAGATATTTGGCGAGTTCCCTTT; CDR3aa: CSARDIWRVPF; j_gene: TRBJ1-1; abundance: few; v_gene: TRBV20-1; d_gene: NA
CDR3nt: TGTGCCGGTCGAGGCTTGGGCGACGAGCAGTACTTC; CDR3aa: CAGRGLGDEQYF; j_gene: TRBJ2-7; abundance: few; v_gene: TRBV5-8; d_gene: NA
CDR3nt: TGTGCCAGCAGCCGCCTAGCGGGGGATCGCACAGATACGCAGTATTTT; CDR3aa: CASSRLAGDRTDTQYF; j_gene: TRBJ2-3; abundance: NA; v_gene: TRBV14; d_gene: TRBD2
CDR3nt: TGTGCCAGCAGCTTACTACAGGTTGGCTCCTATAATTCACCCCTCCACTTT; CDR3aa: CASSLLQVGSYNSPLHF; j_gene: TRBJ1-6; abundance: NA; v_gene: TRBV5-4; d_gene: NA
CDR3nt: TGTGCCAGCAGCTCTACAGTGGTAAGGTCACCCCTCCACTTT; CDR3aa: CASSSTVVRSPLHF; j_gene: TRBJ1-6; abundance: NA; v_gene: TRBV5-8; d_gene: NA
CDR3nt: TGTGCCAGCTCACTGCCCGGGGCTAATGAAAAACTGTTTTTT; CDR3aa: CASSLPGANEKLFF; j_gene: TRBJ1-4; abundance: few; v_gene: TRBV18; d_gene: NA
CDR3nt: TGTGCCAGCAGTTACTGGGGGGAGCCTGAGGGGAGGCCCCAGTACTTC; CDR3aa: CASSYWGEPEGRPQYF; j_gene: TRBJ2-5; abundance: NA; v_gene: TRBV6-5; d_gene: NA
CDR3nt: TGTGCCAGCAGCTTAGATAGGGACAGGGGAAATTCACCCCTCCACTTT; CDR3aa: CASSLDRDRGNSPLHF; j_gene: TRBJ1-6; abundance: NA; v_gene: TRBV13; d_gene: TRBD1
CDR3nt: TGTGCCATCAGTGAGTTGGCCCCTGAAGGTGGTGGCTACACCTTC; CDR3aa: CAISELAPEGGGYTF; j_gene: TRBJ1-2; abundance: few; v_gene: TRBV6-1; d_gene: NA
CDR3nt: TGTGCCAGCAGCTTAGTAGTGCAGGGATGGTCCTACAATGAGCAGTTCTTC; CDR3aa: CASSLVVQGWSYNEQFF; j_gene: TRBJ2-1; abundance: few; v_gene: TRBV7-6; d_gene: NA
CDR3nt: TGTGCCAGCAGCCGTTCATATCAAGAGACCCAGTACTTC; CDR3aa: CASSRSYQETQYF; j_gene: TRBJ2-5; abundance: few; v_gene: TRBV7-8; d_gene: NA
CDR3nt: TGCGCCAGCAGCTTGGTCCAAGATACGCAGTATTTT; CDR3aa: CASSLVQDTQYF; j_gene: TRBJ2-3; abundance: NA; v_gene: TRBV5-1; d_gene: NA
CDR3nt: TGCGCCAGCGGACCAGGGGGCGCCGAGACCCAGTACTTC; CDR3aa: CASGPGGAETQYF; j_gene: TRBJ2-5; abundance: few; v_gene: TRBV10-1; d_gene: TRBD1
CDR3nt: TGCAGCGTTAGCAGCCAGGGGCTCTACGAGCAGTACTTC; CDR3aa: CSVSSQGLYEQYF; j_gene: TRBJ2-7; abundance: few; v_gene: TRBV29-1; d_gene: NA
CDR3nt: TGTGCCAGCAGCGTGATGGGGGGGCGAGAGACCCAGTACTTC; CDR3aa: CASSVMGGRETQYF; j_gene: TRBJ2-5; abundance: few; v_gene: TRBV9; d_gene: NA
CDR3nt: TGTGCCAGCAGTGACACTCAGGGGGCCGGAGAAAAACTGTTTTTT; CDR3aa: CASSDTQGAGEKLFF; j_gene: TRBJ1-4; abundance: NA; v_gene: TRBV25-1; d_gene: TRBD1
CDR3nt: TGCGCCAGCAGCCAGTGGGGGGGCGCGGCGGAAAACATTCAGTACTTC; CDR3aa: CASSQWGGAAENIQYF; j_gene: TRBJ2-4; abundance: NA; v_gene: TRBV4-1; d_gene: NA
CDR3nt: TGTGCCTGGAGTCGGGCAGGAGCTGCCTCTGGAAACACCATATATTTT; CDR3aa: CAWSRAGAASGNTIYF; j_gene: TRBJ1-3; abundance: NA; v_gene: TRBV30; d_gene: NA
CDR3nt: TGCAGCGTTGAAGTAGCGGGAGACGCTCTACGGGCTTTCTTT; CDR3aa: CSVEVAGDALRAFF; j_gene: TRBJ1-1; abundance: few; v_gene: TRBV29-1; d_gene: NA
CDR3nt: TGTGCCAGCAGCTTCAATCGCGGGGGCTCCTACAATGAGCAGTTCTTC; CDR3aa: CASSFNRGGSYNEQFF; j_gene: TRBJ2-1; abundance: few; v_gene: TRBV7-2; d_gene: TRBD2
CDR3nt: TGTGCCAGTTACCCGGGATTAACCTACGAGCAGTACTTC; CDR3aa: CASYPGLTYEQYF; j_gene: TRBJ2-7; abundance: few; v_gene: TRBV2; d_gene: NA
CDR3nt: TGTGCCAGCAGCTCCGGACTTGGGGCGGCACAAGAGACCCAGTACTTC; CDR3aa: CASSSGLGAAQETQYF; j_gene: TRBJ2-5; abundance: NA; v_gene: TRBV5-6; d_gene: NA
CDR3nt: TGCAGTGTGTGGGCGCGGAATGAGCAGTTCTTC; CDR3aa: CSVWARNEQFF; j_gene: TRBJ2-1; abundance: few; v_gene: TRBV20-1; d_gene: NA
CDR3nt: TGTGCCAGCAGCTCACCCCGGAGCAGGGCCTACGAGCAGTACTTC; CDR3aa: CASSSPRSRAYEQYF; j_gene: TRBJ2-7; abundance: few; v_gene: TRBV11-2; d_gene: NA
CDR3nt: TGTGCCAGTAGGCCCGTGGTGGGGCGCGGCACTGAAGCTTTCTTT; CDR3aa: CASRPVVGRGTEAFF; j_gene: TRBJ1-1; abundance: few; v_gene: TRBV19; d_gene: NA
CDR3nt: TGTGCCAGCAGCGTAGGGGCTAGCGGGGCCTTCGTCGGGCGCTACGAGCAGTACTTC; CDR3aa: CASSVGASGAFVGRYEQYF; j_gene: TRBJ2-7; abundance: few; v_gene: TRBV9; d_gene: TRBD2
CDR3nt: TGTGCCAGCAGCTTAGGAGGGGGACAGGGGACAGATACGCAGTATTTT; CDR3aa: CASSLGGGQGTDTQYF; j_gene: TRBJ2-3; abundance: NA; v_gene: TRBV7-9; d_gene: TRBD1
CDR3nt: TGTGCCAGCAGCTCACTCTCGAAGACCTACGAGCAGTACTTC; CDR3aa: CASSSLSKTYEQYF; j_gene: TRBJ2-7; abundance: few; v_gene: TRBV9; d_gene: NA
CDR3nt: TGTGCCAGCAGTGAAAGGGGTCTGGGCTGGAACGAGCAGTACTTC; CDR3aa: CASSERGLGWNEQYF; j_gene: TRBJ2-7; abundance: NA; v_gene: TRBV6-1; d_gene: NA
CDR3nt: TGTGCCAGCAGTGCCCCCGGACTAGCGTCCTACAATGAGCAGTTCTTC; CDR3aa: CASSAPGLASYNEQFF; j_gene: TRBJ2-1; abundance: few; v_gene: TRBV25-1; d_gene: TRBD2
CDR3nt: TGTGCCAGCAGCTCGAGGTTCGGGGCTGATACGCAGTATTTT; CDR3aa: CASSSRFGADTQYF; j_gene: TRBJ2-3; abundance: few; v_gene: TRBV5-4; d_gene: NA
CDR3nt: TGCGCCAGCAGCAAGGGACAGGGCCACCAAGAGACCCAGTACTTC; CDR3aa: CASSKGQGHQETQYF; j_gene: TRBJ2-5; abundance: NA; v_gene: TRBV5-1; d_gene: TRBD1
CDR3nt: TGTGCCACCAGCAGAGATCGTGGGACCCAGTACTTC; CDR3aa: CATSRDRGTQYF; j_gene: TRBJ2-5; abundance: NA; v_gene: TRBV15; d_gene: NA
CDR3nt: TGCGCCAGCATGCCGGGACTGTACTCTGGGGCCAACGTCCTGACTTTC; CDR3aa: CASMPGLYSGANVLTF; j_gene: TRBJ2-6; abundance: NA; v_gene: TRBV10-2; d_gene: NA
CDR3nt: TGTGCCAGCAGTGAAGCGGCCGGGACAGTCTACGAGCAGTACTTC; CDR3aa: CASSEAAGTVYEQYF; j_gene: TRBJ2-7; abundance: few; v_gene: TRBV6-1; d_gene: TRBD1
CDR3nt: TGTGCCAGTAGTATAGATGGCAGGGCCTGGCCCAAAAACATTCAGTACTTC; CDR3aa: CASSIDGRAWPKNIQYF; j_gene: TRBJ2-4; abundance: few; v_gene: TRBV19; d_gene: NA
CDR3nt: TGTGCCAGCAGTTTATCAGGGGGTCAGCCCCAGCATTTT; CDR3aa: CASSLSGGQPQHF; j_gene: TRBJ1-5; abundance: few; v_gene: TRBV28; d_gene: TRBD1
CDR3nt: TGTGCCAGCAGCGTAGGGGGGACTAGCCGCAATGAGCAGTTCTTC; CDR3aa: CASSVGGTSRNEQFF; j_gene: TRBJ2-1; abundance: NA; v_gene: TRBV9; d_gene: TRBD2
CDR3nt: TGTGCCAGCATCCCCCGCCGAGGAGGGGAAGAGACCCAGTACTTC; CDR3aa: CASIPRRGGEETQYF; j_gene: TRBJ2-5; abundance: few; v_gene: TRBV7-8; d_gene: NA
CDR3nt: TGTGCCAGCCGTTACAGGGGCCCCTATGGCTACACCTTC; CDR3aa: CASRYRGPYGYTF; j_gene: TRBJ1-2; abundance: NA; v_gene: TRBV19; d_gene: TRBD1
CDR3nt: TGTGCCAGCAGTGGTTGGACAGGGGGAACTAACTATGGCTACACCTTC; CDR3aa: CASSGWTGGTNYGYTF; j_gene: TRBJ1-2; abundance: few; v_gene: TRBV2; d_gene: TRBD1
CDR3nt: TGTGCCTGGAGTGTCTCAGGGCTCCATGGCTACACCTTC; CDR3aa: CAWSVSGLHGYTF; j_gene: TRBJ1-2; abundance: NA; v_gene: TRBV30; d_gene: NA
CDR3nt: TGTGCCAGCAGTGAGGAAGAGGACTACACCTTC; CDR3aa: CASSEEEDYTF; j_gene: TRBJ1-2; abundance: few; v_gene: TRBV2; d_gene: NA
CDR3nt: TGTGCCAGCAGCTCGTGGCATGGCTACACCTTC; CDR3aa: CASSSWHGYTF; j_gene: TRBJ1-2; abundance: NA; v_gene: TRBV7-2; d_gene: NA